This is a list of T cell receptor beta chains from one sample in a study of cytomegalovirus exposure and HLA in healthy donors. Some clones are missing from TCRdb's copy, which holds only in-frame ones; the method was immunoSEQ multiplex PCR. Among tens of thousands of clones, over 70% were seen once, and the ten largest hold about 1.2%. Sequencing input: PBMCs. These receptors came from a girl aged 2-10 years in good health and CMV-seropositive. Both conserved end residues are part of each CDR3. D genes are given only for firm matches. Rows may omit the clone size; those that give it use once, few, many or a size class.

>TRBV30|few|NA|TRBJ1-2
CAWRELTGYGYTF
TGTGCCTGGAGGGAACTGACAGGCTATGGCTACACCTTC
>TRBV5-6|NA|TRBD1|TRBJ2-7
CASTSPRQGVNEQYF
TGTGCCAGCACCTCCCCGCGACAGGGGGTGAACGAGCAGTACTTC
>TRBV30|NA|TRBD2|TRBJ2-1
CAWSRTSGAYNEQFF
TGTGCCTGGAGTCGCACTAGCGGGGCCTACAATGAGCAGTTCTTC
>TRBV9|NA|NA|TRBJ2-5
CASSTSTGLGGETQYF
TGTGCCAGCAGCACTTCGACAGGGCTTGGGGGGGAGACCCAGTACTTC
>TRBV6-5|NA|NA|TRBJ1-2
CASSIGSSTYTF
TGTGCCAGCAGCATCGGGTCGTCCACTTACACCTTC
>TRBV10-2|NA|TRBD1|TRBJ1-1
CAITSGTAKPAAFF
TGCGCTATTACCTCCGGGACAGCAAAACCTGCTGCTTTCTTT
>TRBV7-3|NA|NA|TRBJ2-2
CASSLTQGTGELFF
TGTGCCAGCAGCTTAACCCAGGGAACCGGGGAGCTGTTTTTT
>TRBV6-1|NA|TRBD1|TRBJ2-6
CASSAPGQGSGANVLTF
TGTGCCAGCAGTGCACCGGGACAGGGCTCTGGGGCCAACGTCCTGACTTTC
>TRBV6-5|NA|NA|TRBJ2-3
CASTRRDTQYF
TGTGCCAGCACGCGGAGGGATACGCAGTATTTT
>TRBV28|NA|TRBD2|TRBJ2-7
CASSLAGGAHYEQYF
TGTGCCAGCAGTTTAGCGGGAGGAGCCCACTACGAGCAGTACTTC
>TRBV27|NA|NA|TRBJ2-1
CASSFLSSSYNEQFF
TGTGCCAGCAGTTTTCTATCGAGCTCCTACAATGAGCAGTTCTTC
>TRBV7-2|NA|NA|TRBJ2-1
CASSSGDTGEDEQFF
TGTGCCAGCAGCTCGGGGGATACAGGGGAAGATGAGCAGTTCTTC
>TRBV6-5|few|TRBD1|TRBJ1-1
CASIRQGRSEAFF
TGTGCCAGCATTAGACAGGGAAGGTCTGAAGCTTTCTTT
>TRBV5-6|NA|NA|TRBJ1-2
CASSLFAGQSYGYTF
TGTGCCAGCAGCTTGTTTGCTGGGCAGAGCTATGGCTACACCTTC
>TRBV7-9|NA|NA|TRBJ1-1
CASSPKGGTEAFF
TGTGCCAGCAGCCCCAAAGGAGGGACTGAAGCTTTCTTT
>TRBV6-6|few|NA|TRBJ1-1
CASRGTRNTEAFF
TGTGCCAGCAGGGGGACTCGGAACACTGAAGCTTTCTTT
>TRBV2|NA|NA|TRBJ2-7
CASWTANYEQYF
TGTGCCAGCTGGACAGCCAACTACGAGCAGTACTTC
>TRBV6-5|NA|TRBD1|TRBJ2-1
CASSYSGTGTYNEQFF
TGTGCCAGCAGTTACTCGGGGACAGGGACATACAATGAGCAGTTCTTC
>TRBV11-2|NA|TRBD1|TRBJ1-1
CASSLDGMTGGTEAFF
TGTGCCAGCAGCTTAGATGGGATGACAGGGGGCACTGAAGCTTTCTTT
>TRBV14|NA|NA|TRBJ1-4
CASSFSRRINEKLFF
TGTGCCAGCAGTTTCTCTCGGCGGATTAATGAAAAACTGTTTTTT
>TRBV4-1|NA|TRBD2|TRBJ2-1
CASSRVEGPLAGFEEGEQFF
TGCGCCAGCAGCCGCGTTGAGGGACCTCTAGCGGGCTTCGAAGAGGGTGAGCAGTTCTTC
>TRBV30|NA|TRBD1|TRBJ2-2
CAWSVRDRYTGELFF
TGTGCCTGGAGTGTCAGGGACAGATACACCGGGGAGCTGTTTTTT
>TRBV7-9|NA|NA|TRBJ1-1
CASSLGVESFF
TGTGCCAGCAGCCTCGGGGTCGAGTCTTTCTTT
>TRBV29-1|NA|TRBD2|TRBJ2-7
CSVGLAGASSYEQYF
TGCAGCGTCGGACTAGCGGGAGCGAGCTCCTACGAGCAGTACTTC
>TRBV25-1|NA|NA|TRBJ2-2
CASSEYPGELFF
TGTGCCAGCAGTGAATACCCGGGGGAGCTGTTTTTT
>TRBV27|NA|TRBD1|TRBJ1-4
CASSPGQGWGEKLFF
TGTGCCAGCAGTCCAGGACAGGGATGGGGTGAAAAACTGTTTTTT
>TRBV7-8|NA|TRBD1|TRBJ2-7
CASSFPGQAIQQYF
TGTGCCAGCAGCTTTCCGGGACAGGCCATTCAGCAGTACTTC
>TRBV2|NA|TRBD2|TRBJ2-1
CASTLAGGVSYNEQFF
TGTGCCAGCACACTAGCGGGAGGGGTTTCCTACAATGAGCAGTTCTTC
>TRBV27|NA|NA|TRBJ1-1
CASSFGLGLSIEAFF
TGTGCCAGCAGTTTCGGGTTAGGCCTGTCAATAGAAGCTTTCTTT
>TRBV4-1|NA|NA|TRBJ2-1
CASSAIASEQFF
TGCGCCAGCAGCGCTATAGCGTCTGAGCAGTTCTTC
>TRBV5-6|once|TRBD1|TRBJ2-3
CASSLLSGGLTDTQYF
TGTGCCAGCAGCTTGTTATCAGGGGGCCTGACAGATACGCAGTATTTT
>TRBV5-1|NA|NA|TRBJ1-1
CASSLEAGQTEAFF
TGCGCCAGCAGCTTGGAGGCGGGTCAGACTGAAGCTTTCTTT